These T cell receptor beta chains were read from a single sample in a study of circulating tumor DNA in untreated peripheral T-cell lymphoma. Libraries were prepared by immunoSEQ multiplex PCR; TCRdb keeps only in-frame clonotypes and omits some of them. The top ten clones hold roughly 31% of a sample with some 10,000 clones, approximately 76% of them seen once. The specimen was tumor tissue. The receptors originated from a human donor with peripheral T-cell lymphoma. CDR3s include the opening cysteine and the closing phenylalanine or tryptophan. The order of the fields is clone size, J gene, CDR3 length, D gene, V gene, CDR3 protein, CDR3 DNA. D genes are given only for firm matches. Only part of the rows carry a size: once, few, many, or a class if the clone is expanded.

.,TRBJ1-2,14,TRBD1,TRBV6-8,CASSLDRANYGYTF,TGTGCCAGCAGTCTTGACAGGGCTAACTATGGCTACACCTTC
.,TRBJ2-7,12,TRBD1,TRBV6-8,CASSVGQLRQYF,TGTGCCAGCAGTGTGGGACAGCTAAGGCAGTACTTC
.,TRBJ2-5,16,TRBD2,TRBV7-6,CASSLELRGGGETQYF,TGTGCCAGCAGCTTGGAATTGCGGGGGGGCGGAGAGACCCAGTACTTC
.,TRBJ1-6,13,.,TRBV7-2,CASSLGGGAPLHF,TGTGCCAGCAGCTTAGGTGGGGGGGCACCCCTCCACTTT
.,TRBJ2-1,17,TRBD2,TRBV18,CASSPPLAVSSYNEQFF,TGTGCCAGCTCACCACCCCTAGCGGTATCTTCCTACAATGAGCAGTTCTTC
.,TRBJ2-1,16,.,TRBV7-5,CASSSRLAGESNEQFF,TGTGCCAGCAGCTCTAGACTAGCGGGGGAGTCCAATGAGCAGTTCTTC
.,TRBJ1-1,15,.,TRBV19,CASSPSHGVNTEAFF,TGTGCCAGTAGCCCCTCACATGGGGTGAACACTGAAGCTTTCTTT
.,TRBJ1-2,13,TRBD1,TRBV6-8,CASSYGGTGASTF,TGTGCCAGCAGTTACGGGGGGACAGGGGCTAGCACCTTC
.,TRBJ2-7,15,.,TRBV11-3,CASSLSFGGPEGQYF,TGTGCCAGCAGCTTGAGCTTTGGGGGGCCAGAGGGGCAGTACTTC
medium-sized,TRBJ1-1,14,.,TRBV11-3,CASTRTGEETEAFF,TGTGCCAGCACCCGGACGGGGGAAGAGACTGAAGCTTTCTTT
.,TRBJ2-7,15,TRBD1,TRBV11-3,CASNKIGDRRYEQYF,TGTGCCAGCAACAAAATAGGGGACAGACGCTACGAGCAGTACTTC
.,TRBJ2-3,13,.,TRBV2,CASSLYLSDTQYF,TGTGCCAGCAGCCTTTACCTCTCAGATACGCAGTATTTT
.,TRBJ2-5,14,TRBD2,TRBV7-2,CASSLAEASGYQYF,TGTGCCAGCAGCTTAGCGGAGGCTAGCGGATATCAGTACTTC
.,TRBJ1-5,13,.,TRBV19,CASGGGVDQPQHF,TGTGCCAGCGGAGGGGGGGTAGATCAACCCCAGCATTTT
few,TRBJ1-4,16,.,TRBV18,CASSPLTPATNEKLFF,TGTGCCAGCTCACCCCTGACACCTGCAACTAATGAAAAACTGTTTTTT
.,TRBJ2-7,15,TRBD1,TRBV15,CATRDRDRISYEQYF,TGTGCCACCAGAGACCGGGACAGGATTTCCTACGAGCAGTACTTC
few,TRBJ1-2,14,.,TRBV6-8,CASSYSNSRVGYTF,TGTGCCAGCAGTTACTCGAACTCTAGGGTGGGCTACACCTTC
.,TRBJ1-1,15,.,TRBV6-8,CASTNIRGARTEAFF,TGTGCCAGCACTAATATCAGAGGGGCGCGGACTGAAGCTTTCTTT
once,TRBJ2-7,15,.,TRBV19,CASTTTRDGTYEQYF,TGTGCCAGTACGACCACTCGGGACGGGACCTACGAGCAGTACTTC
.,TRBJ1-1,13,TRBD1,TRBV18,CASRQGGNTEAFF,TGTGCCAGCCGACAGGGGGGGAACACTGAAGCTTTCTTT
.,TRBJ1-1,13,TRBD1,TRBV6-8,CASSYTTGTEAFF,TGTGCCAGCAGTTACACGACAGGGACTGAAGCTTTCTTT
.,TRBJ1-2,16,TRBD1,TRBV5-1,CASSSGWAGGSYGYTF,TGCGCCAGCAGCTCAGGTTGGGCAGGGGGCTCGTATGGCTACACCTTC
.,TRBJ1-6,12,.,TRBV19,CASSIGLSALHF,TGTGCCAGTAGTATCGGGCTTTCAGCCCTCCACTTT
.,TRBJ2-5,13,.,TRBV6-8,CASSRQTQETQYF,TGTGCCAGCAGTAGACAGACACAAGAGACCCAGTACTTC
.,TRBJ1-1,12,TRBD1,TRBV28,CASRKTGGDAFF,TGTGCCAGCAGGAAAACAGGGGGCGACGCTTTCTTT